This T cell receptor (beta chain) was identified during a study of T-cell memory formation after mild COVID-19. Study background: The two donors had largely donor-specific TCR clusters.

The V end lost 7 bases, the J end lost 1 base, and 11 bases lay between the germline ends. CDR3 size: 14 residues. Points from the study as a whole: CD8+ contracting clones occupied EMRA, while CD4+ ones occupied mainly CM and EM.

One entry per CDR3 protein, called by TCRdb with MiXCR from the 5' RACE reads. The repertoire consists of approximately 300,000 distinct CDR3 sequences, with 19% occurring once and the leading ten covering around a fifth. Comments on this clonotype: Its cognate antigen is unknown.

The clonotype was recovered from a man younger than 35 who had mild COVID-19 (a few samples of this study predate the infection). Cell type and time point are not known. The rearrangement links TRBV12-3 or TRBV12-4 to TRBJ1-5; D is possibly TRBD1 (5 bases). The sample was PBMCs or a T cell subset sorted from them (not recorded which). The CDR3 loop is CASTNRTSNQPQHF. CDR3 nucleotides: TGTGCCAGCACCAATCGGACAAGCAATCAGCCCCAGCATTTT.